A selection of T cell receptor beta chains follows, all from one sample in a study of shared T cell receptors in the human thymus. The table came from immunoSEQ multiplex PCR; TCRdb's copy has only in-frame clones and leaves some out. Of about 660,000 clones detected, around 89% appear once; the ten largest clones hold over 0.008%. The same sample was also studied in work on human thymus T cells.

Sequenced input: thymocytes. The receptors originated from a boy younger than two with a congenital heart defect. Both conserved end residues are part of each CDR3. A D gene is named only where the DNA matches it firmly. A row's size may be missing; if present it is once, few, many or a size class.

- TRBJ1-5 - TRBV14 CASSQPRTPSNQPQHF TGTGCCAGCAGCCAACCTCGGACACCCAGCAATCAGCCCCAGCATTTT
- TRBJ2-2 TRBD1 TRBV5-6 CASSSQGDRTQTNTGELFF TGTGCCAGCAGCTCACAGGGGGATAGGACCCAAACGAACACCGGGGAGCTGTTTTTT
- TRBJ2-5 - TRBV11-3 CASSRYQETQYF TGTGCCAGCAGCCGGTACCAAGAGACCCAGTACTTC
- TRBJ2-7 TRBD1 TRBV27 CASSFGGTGPPEQYF TGTGCCAGCAGTTTTGGCGGGACAGGGCCTCCCGAGCAGTACTTC
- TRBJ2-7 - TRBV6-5 CASSYSQPYIYEQYF TGTGCCAGCAGTTACTCCCAACCCTATATCTACGAGCAGTACTTC
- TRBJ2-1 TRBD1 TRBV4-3 CASSQDYPGGREDCEQFF TGCGCCAGCAGCCAAGATTACCCAGGGGGCAGGGAGGATTGTGAGCAGTTCTTC
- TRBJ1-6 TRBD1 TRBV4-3 CASSQGDRGYSPLHF TGCGCCAGCAGCCAAGGGGACAGGGGGTATTCACCCCTCCACTTT
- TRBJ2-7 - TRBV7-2 CASSLTVGEQYF TGTGCCAGCAGCTTAACGGTCGGCGAGCAGTACTTC
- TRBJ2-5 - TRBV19 CASRSSWEQEETQYF TGTGCCAGTAGATCTTCTTGGGAACAGGAAGAGACCCAGTACTTC
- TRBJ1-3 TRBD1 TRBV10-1 CASSESSQGVPGNTIYF TGCGCCAGCAGTGAGTCGTCCCAGGGGGTCCCTGGAAACACCATATATTTT
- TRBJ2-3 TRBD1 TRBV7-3 CASSPLGQGASTDTQYF TGTGCCAGCAGCCCGCTAGGACAGGGTGCTAGCACAGATACGCAGTATTTT
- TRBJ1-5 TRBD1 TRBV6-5 CASSMGTDGNQPQHF TGTGCCAGCAGTATGGGGACAGATGGCAATCAGCCCCAGCATTTT
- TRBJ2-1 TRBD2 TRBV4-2 CASSQSIFLAGGIHEQFF TGTGCCAGCAGCCAATCGATCTTTTTAGCGGGAGGGATCCATGAGCAGTTCTTC
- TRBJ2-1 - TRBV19 CASHHRSGVEQFF TGTGCCAGTCACCACCGGAGTGGAGTTGAGCAGTTCTTC
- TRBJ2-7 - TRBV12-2 CASRLIWREGLEQYF TGTGCAAGTCGCTTAATTTGGCGGGAGGGCCTCGAGCAGTACTTC
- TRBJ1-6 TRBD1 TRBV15 CATKGTDNSPLHF TGTGCCACCAAGGGGACAGATAATTCACCCCTCCACTTT
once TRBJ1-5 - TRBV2 CASNGRAANQPQHF TGTGCCAGCAACGGCAGGGCTGCTAATCAGCCCCAGCATTTT
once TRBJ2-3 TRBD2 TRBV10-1 CASSPIRDTRPLAGLQGTDTQYF TGCGCCAGCAGTCCAATCCGGGACACCAGACCACTAGCGGGGTTACAGGGCACAGATACGCAGTATTTT
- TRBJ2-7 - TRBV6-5 CASRASVYEQYF TGTGCCTCCAGGGCTAGCGTGTACGAGCAGTACTTC
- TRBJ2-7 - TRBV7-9 CASSSRDGGRSYEQYF TGTGCCAGCAGCTCCAGAGACGGGGGACGATCATACGAGCAGTACTTC
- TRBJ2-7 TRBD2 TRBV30 CAWSGGTSGGYEQYF TGTGCCTGGAGTGGGGGGACTAGCGGGGGGTACGAGCAGTACTTC
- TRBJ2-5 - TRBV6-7 CASSSKGLGRETQYF TGTGCCAGCAGTTCTAAGGGACTGGGAAGAGAGACCCAGTACTTC
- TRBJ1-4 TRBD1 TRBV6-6 CASSYRDRGRWEKLFF TGTGCCAGCAGTTACCGTGACAGGGGGCGATGGGAAAAACTGTTTTTT
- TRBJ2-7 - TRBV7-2 CASSWGGADSYEQYF TGTGCCAGCAGCTGGGGGGGGGCGGACTCCTACGAGCAGTACTTC
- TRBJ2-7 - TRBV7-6 CASSPSGEVGTGAPTYEQYF TGTGCCAGCAGCCCCAGCGGCGAGGTGGGTACGGGAGCCCCTACCTACGAGCAGTACTTC
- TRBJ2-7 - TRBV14 CASSHGTGSSYEQYF TGTGCCAGCAGCCACGGTACAGGGTCGTCCTACGAGCAGTACTTC
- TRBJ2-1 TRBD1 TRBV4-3 CASSQDLTGGIGGKFNNEQFF TGCGCCAGCAGCCAAGATTTGACAGGGGGAATTGGCGGAAAGTTTAACAATGAGCAGTTCTTC
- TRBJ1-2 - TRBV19 CASTRGLNYGYTF TGTGCCAGTACAAGGGGATTAAACTATGGCTACACCTTC
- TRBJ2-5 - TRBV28 CASSDRSGQETQYF TGTGCCAGCAGTGACAGGTCGGGGCAAGAGACCCAGTACTTC
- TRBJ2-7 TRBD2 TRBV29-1 CSVEVTSGRPRPYEQYF TGCAGCGTTGAAGTGACCAGCGGGAGGCCGCGTCCCTACGAGCAGTACTTC
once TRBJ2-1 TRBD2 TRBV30 CASPNPGLAGANEQFF TGTGCCTCACCAAACCCAGGGCTAGCGGGAGCCAATGAGCAGTTCTTC
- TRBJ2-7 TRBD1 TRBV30 CAWCFPTTGGASYEQYF TGTGCCTGGTGTTTCCCTACAACAGGGGGCGCTTCCTACGAGCAGTACTTC
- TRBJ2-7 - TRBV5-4 CASSLEGHNAYEQYF TGTGCCAGCAGCTTGGAGGGACACAACGCCTACGAGCAGTACTTC
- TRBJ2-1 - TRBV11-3 CASSLAGGPYNEQFF TGTGCCAGCAGCCTAGCCGGAGGGCCATACAATGAGCAGTTCTTC
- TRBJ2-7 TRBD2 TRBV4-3 CASSQGLGLAGVNEQYF TGCGCCAGCAGCCAGGGGTTGGGGCTAGCGGGAGTTAACGAGCAGTACTTC
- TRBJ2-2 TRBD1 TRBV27 CASSPTTGGTGELFF TGTGCCAGCAGTCCAACGACAGGGGGCACCGGGGAGCTGTTTTTT
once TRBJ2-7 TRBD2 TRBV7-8 CASSSGWPGRLLAGAYEQYF TGTGCCAGCAGCTCCGGATGGCCGGGACGATTACTAGCGGGAGCCTACGAGCAGTACTTC
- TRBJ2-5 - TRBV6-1 CASSEFAWLRGTETQYF TGTGCCAGCAGTGAATTTGCCTGGTTGCGGGGCACAGAGACCCAGTACTTC
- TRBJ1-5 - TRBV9 CASSVGSVPGPQHF TGTGCCAGCAGCGTAGGATCAGTCCCGGGGCCCCAGCATTTT
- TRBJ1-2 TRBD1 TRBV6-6 CASSQGQKVYGYTF TGTGCCAGCAGCCAGGGACAGAAAGTCTATGGCTACACCTTC
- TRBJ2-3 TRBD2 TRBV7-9 CASSPRPLAGDTQYF TGTGCCAGCAGCCCGCGGCCCTTAGCGGGAGATACGCAGTATTTT
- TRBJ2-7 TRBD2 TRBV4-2 CASSHLPGLAGVREQYF TGTGCCAGCAGCCACCTCCCCGGACTAGCGGGAGTTCGAGAGCAGTACTTC
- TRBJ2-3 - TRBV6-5 CASRRRVSTDTQYF TGTGCCAGCAGGCGCAGGGTCTCCACAGATACGCAGTATTTT
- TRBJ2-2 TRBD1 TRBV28 CASSSSRGRLRELFF TGTGCCAGCAGTTCAAGCAGGGGGCGCTTAAGGGAGCTGTTTTTT
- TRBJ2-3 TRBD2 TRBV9 CASSPRAGGSTDTQYF TGTGCCAGCAGCCCCCGAGCGGGAGGGAGCACAGATACGCAGTATTTT
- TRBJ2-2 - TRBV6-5 CASSYDRPNTGELFF TGTGCCAGCAGTTACGACAGACCGAACACCGGGGAGCTGTTTTTT
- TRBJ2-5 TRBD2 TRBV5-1 CASSSGRGEGQETQYF TGCGCCAGCAGCTCCGGCCGGGGGGAGGGCCAAGAGACCCAGTACTTC
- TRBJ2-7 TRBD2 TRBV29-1 CSVEKREDYEQYF TGCAGCGTTGAAAAGCGGGAGGACTACGAGCAGTACTTC
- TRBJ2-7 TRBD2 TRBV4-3 CASSQARTSFYEQYF TGCGCCAGCAGCCAAGCGAGGACTAGCTTCTACGAGCAGTACTTC
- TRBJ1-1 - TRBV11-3 CASSPAGVENTEAFF TGTGCCAGCAGTCCCGCAGGGGTTGAGAACACTGAAGCTTTCTTT
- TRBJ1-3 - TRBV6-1 CASSDPGWSSGNTIYF TGTGCCAGCAGTGACCCGGGTTGGAGCTCTGGAAACACCATATATTTT
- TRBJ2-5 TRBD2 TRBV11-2 CASSTRLAGEETQYF TGTGCCAGCAGCACCAGACTAGCGGGAGAGGAGACCCAGTACTTC
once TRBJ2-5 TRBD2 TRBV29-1 CSVSTSGRAKYLQETQYF TGCAGCGTCTCGACTAGCGGGCGAGCCAAGTATCTCCAAGAGACCCAGTACTTC
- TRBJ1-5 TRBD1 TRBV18 CASSPTTGGPSNQPQHF TGTGCCAGCTCACCCACCACAGGGGGCCCTAGCAATCAGCCCCAGCATTTT
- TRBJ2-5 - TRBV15 CATSRDLKTEETQYF TGTGCCACCAGCAGAGATCTGAAGACAGAAGAGACCCAGTACTTC
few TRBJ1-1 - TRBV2 CASSDRGDTEAFF TGTGCCAGCAGTGACAGGGGTGACACTGAAGCTTTCTTT
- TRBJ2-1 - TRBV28 CASSLGSGRQFF TGTGCCAGCAGTTTAGGGAGTGGCCGGCAGTTCTTC
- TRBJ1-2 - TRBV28 CASSLLVGGSYTF TGTGCCAGCAGTTTATTGGTGGGGGGAAGCTACACCTTC
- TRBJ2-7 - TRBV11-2 CASSSARIQRVSYEQYF TGTGCCAGCAGCTCCGCTCGGATCCAGCGGGTCTCCTACGAGCAGTACTTC
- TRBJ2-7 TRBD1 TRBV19 CASSIDRGYEQYF TGTGCCAGTAGCATCGACAGGGGCTACGAGCAGTACTTC